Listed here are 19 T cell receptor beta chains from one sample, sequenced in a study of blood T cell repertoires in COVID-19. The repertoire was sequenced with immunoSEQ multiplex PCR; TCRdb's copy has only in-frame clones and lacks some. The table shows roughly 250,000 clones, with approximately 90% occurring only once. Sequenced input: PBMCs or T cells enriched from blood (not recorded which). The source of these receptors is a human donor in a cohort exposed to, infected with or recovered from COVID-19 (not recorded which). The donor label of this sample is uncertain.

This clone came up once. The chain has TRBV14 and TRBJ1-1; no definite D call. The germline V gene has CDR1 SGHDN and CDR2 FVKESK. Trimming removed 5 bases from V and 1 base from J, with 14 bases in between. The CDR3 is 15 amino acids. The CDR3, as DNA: TGTGCCAGCAGCTCTATCGGCAGCGGGAACACTGAAGCTTTCTTT. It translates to CASSSIGSGNTEAFF.

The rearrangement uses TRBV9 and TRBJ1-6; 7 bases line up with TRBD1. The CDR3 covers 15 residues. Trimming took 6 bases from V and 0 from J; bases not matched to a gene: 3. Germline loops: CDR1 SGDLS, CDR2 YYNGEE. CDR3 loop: CASTRDSSYNSPLHF. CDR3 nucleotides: TGTGCCAGCACTAGGGACAGCTCCTATAATTCACCCCTCCACTTT. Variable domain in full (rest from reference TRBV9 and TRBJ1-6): DSGVTQTPKHLITATGQRVTLRCSPRSGDLSVYWYQQSLDQGLQFLIQYYNGEERAKGNILERFSAQQFPDLHSELNLSSLELGDSALYFCASTRDSSYNSPLHFGNGTRLTVT.

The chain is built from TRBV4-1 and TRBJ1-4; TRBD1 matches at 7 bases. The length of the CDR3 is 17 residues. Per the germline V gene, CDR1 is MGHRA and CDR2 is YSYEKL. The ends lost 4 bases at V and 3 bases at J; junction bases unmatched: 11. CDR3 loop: CASSPFPTGAPNEKLFF. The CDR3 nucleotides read TGCGCCAGCAGCCCTTTCCCAACAGGGGCGCCTAATGAAAAACTGTTTTTT.

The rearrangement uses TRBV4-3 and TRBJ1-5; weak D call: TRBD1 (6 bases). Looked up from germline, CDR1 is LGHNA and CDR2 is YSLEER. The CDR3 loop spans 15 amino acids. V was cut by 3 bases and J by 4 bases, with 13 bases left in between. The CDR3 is CASSQGWQGNQPQHF. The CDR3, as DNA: TGCGCCAGCAGCCAGGGGTGGCAGGGGAATCAGCCCCAGCATTTT.

CDR3 nucleotide sequence: TGCGCCAGCAGCCAAGACCAGTGGACTAATGAAAAACTGTTTTTT. Its protein is CASSQDQWTNEKLFF. V is TRBV4-1 and J is TRBJ1-4, with D hard to call. CDR1 and CDR2 from the germline V gene are MGHRA and YSYEKL. The CDR3 is 15 amino acids. Deletions cut 0 bases from V and 2 bases from J, with 7 bases between.

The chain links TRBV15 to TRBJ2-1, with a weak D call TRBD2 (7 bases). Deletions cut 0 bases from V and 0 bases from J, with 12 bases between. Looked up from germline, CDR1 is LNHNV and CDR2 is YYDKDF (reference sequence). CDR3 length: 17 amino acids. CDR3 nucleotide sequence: TGTGCCACCAGCAGAGATGGGCGGGGGCACTCCTACAATGAGCAGTTCTTC. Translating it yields CATSRDGRGHSYNEQFF.

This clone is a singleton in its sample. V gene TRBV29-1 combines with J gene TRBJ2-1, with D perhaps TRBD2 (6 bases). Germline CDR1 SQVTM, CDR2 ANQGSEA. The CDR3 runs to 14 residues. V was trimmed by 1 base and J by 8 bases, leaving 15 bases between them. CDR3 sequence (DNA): TGCAGCGTTGAAGTCCCCCCGGGGGTAGATGAGCAGTTCTTC. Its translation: CSVEVPPGVDEQFF.

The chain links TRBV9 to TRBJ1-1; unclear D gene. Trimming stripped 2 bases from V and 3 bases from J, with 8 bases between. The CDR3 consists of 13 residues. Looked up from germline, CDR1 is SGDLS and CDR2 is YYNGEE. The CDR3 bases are TGTGCCAGCAGCGTCCCCCCGGACACTGAAGCTTTCTTT. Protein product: CASSVPPDTEAFF.

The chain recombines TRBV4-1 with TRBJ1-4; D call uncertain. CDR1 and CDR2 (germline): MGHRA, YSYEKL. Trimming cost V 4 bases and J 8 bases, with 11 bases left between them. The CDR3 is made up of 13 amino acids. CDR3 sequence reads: CASSLLLREKLFF. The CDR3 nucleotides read TGCGCCAGCAGCCTTCTACTTAGAGAAAAACTGTTTTTT.

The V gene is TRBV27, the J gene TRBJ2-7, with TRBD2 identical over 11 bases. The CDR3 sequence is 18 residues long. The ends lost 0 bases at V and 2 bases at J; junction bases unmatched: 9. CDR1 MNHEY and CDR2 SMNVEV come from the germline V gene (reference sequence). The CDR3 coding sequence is TGTGCCAGCAGTTTATCGGTAAATAGCGGGGGGGCACCCTACGAGCAGTACTTC. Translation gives CASSLSVNSGGAPYEQYF.

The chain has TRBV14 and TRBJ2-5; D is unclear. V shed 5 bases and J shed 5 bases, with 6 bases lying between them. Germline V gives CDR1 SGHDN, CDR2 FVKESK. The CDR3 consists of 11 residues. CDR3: CASSIGETQYF. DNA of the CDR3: TGTGCCAGCAGCATCGGGGAGACCCAGTACTTC.

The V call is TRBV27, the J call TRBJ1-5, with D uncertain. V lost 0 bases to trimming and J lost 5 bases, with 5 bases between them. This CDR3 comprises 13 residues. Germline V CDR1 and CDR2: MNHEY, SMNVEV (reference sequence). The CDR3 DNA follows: TGTGCCAGCAGTTTATCCCGTGATCAGCCCCAGCATTTT. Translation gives CASSLSRDQPQHF.

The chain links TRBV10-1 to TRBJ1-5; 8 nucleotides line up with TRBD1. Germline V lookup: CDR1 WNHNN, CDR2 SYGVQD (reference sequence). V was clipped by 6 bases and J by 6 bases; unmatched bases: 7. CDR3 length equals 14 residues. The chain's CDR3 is CASSADRARQPQHF. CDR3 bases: TGCGCCAGCAGCGCGGACAGGGCCCGTCAGCCCCAGCATTTT.

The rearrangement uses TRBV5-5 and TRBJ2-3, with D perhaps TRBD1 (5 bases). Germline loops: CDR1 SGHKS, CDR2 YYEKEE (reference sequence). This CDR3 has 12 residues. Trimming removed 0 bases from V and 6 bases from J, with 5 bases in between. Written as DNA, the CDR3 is TGTGCCAGCAGCTTGGACAGGGATACGCAGTATTTT. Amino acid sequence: CASSLDRDTQYF.

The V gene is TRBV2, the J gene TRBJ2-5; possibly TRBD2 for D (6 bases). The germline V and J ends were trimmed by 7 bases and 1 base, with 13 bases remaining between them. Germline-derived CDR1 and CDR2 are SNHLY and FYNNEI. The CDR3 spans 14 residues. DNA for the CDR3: TGTGCCAGCAAGCGGCGCGGGGTCCAAGAGACCCAGTACTTC. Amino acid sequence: CASKRRGVQETQYF.

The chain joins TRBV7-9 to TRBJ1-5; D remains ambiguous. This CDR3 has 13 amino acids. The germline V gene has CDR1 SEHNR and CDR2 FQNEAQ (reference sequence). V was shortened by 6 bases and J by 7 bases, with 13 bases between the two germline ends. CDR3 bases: TGTGCCAGCAGTTCAAAGCCGGGGCAGCCCCAGCATTTT. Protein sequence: CASSSKPGQPQHF.

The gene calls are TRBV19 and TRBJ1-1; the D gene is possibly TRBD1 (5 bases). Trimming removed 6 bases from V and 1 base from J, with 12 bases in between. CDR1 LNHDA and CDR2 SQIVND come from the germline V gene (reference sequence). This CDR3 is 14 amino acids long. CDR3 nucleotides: TGTGCCAGTAGCCGTAGACAGACGAACACTGAAGCTTTCTTT. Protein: CASSRRQTNTEAFF.

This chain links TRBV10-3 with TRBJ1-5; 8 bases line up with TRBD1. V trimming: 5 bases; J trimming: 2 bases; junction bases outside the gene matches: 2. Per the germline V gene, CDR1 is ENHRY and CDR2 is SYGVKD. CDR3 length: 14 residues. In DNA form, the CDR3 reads TGTGCCATCAGTAAGGACAGGGGCAATCAGCCCCAGCATTTT. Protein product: CAISKDRGNQPQHF.

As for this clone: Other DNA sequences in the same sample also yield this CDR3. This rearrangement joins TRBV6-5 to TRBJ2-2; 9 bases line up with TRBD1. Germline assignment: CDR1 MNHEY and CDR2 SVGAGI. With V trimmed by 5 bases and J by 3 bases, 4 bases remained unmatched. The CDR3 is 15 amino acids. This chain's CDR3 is CASSPRDRDTGELFF. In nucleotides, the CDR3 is TGTGCCAGCAGTCCTAGGGACAGGGACACCGGGGAGCTGTTTTTT.